This entry lists 27 T cell receptor beta chains sequenced from one sample in a study of persistence of HIV-infected CD4 T cells. This was the immunoSEQ version 4 assay in survey mode. The assay was immunoSEQ multiplex PCR, and TCRdb's table has in-frame clones only and misses some. The sample yields 15,000 to 25,000 clones, approximately 78% seen once. Lysates of CMV-infected fibroblasts at around 9.8 ug/mL stimulated these cells. Sorting of responding CD4+ T cells relied on upregulated CD40 ligand together with CD69. Their antigens are not known. Source: CD4+ T cells sorted from PBMCs after approximately 19-hour stimulation, taken from a patient who received antiretroviral therapy. The receptors come from an adult man with HIV who was CMV-seropositive.

The V gene is TRBV11-1, the J gene TRBJ2-7; tentative D call: TRBD1 (5 bases). This CDR3 has 14 residues. Germline CDR1 and CDR2: SGHAT and FQDESV (reference sequence). The ends were cut back, 1 base at V and 5 bases at J, with 12 bases in the middle. This CDR3 is CASSLGQFPNEQYF. The DNA for the CDR3 is TGTGCCAGCAGCTTAGGACAGTTTCCTAACGAGCAGTACTTC.

DNA of the CDR3: TGTGCCAGCTCACTAGGGGACAGCGGATTAGGAGGGAACACTGAAGCTTTCTTT. Amino acid sequence: CASSLGDSGLGGNTEAFF. The rearrangement links TRBV18 to TRBJ1-1, with TRBD1 identical over 7 bases. Germline V gene sequence: CDR1 KGHSH, CDR2 LQKENI. The V segment lost 4 bases and the J segment 1 base; nucleotides outside the gene matches: 15. The length of the CDR3 is 18 residues.

The rearrangement links TRBV7-2 to TRBJ2-7; TRBD1 agrees at 8 bases. In germline, CDR1 is SGHTA, CDR2 FQGNSA. The J segment lost 4 bases and the V segment lost 5 bases, leaving 7 bases of the junction unmatched. This CDR3 region has 14 residues. DNA of the CDR3: TGTGCCAGCAGCCGCGGGACAGGTCCTTACGAGCAGTACTTC. This translates into CASSRGTGPYEQYF.

This rearrangement joins TRBV5-4 to TRBJ2-3; D is perhaps TRBD2 (6 bases). Germline CDR1 reads SGHNT; CDR2 reads YYREEE (reference sequence). Trimming shortened V by 4 bases and J by 1 base, and 10 bases separated the two germline ends. The length of the CDR3 is 14 residues. The CDR3 sequence: CASSAGLRTDTQYF. Here the CDR3 DNA reads TGTGCCAGCAGCGCGGGACTCCGCACAGATACGCAGTATTTT.

The gene calls are TRBV5-6 and TRBJ1-2, with 10 positions matching TRBD1. The CDR3 is 17 amino acids. V lost 2 bases, J lost 0 bases, and 7 bases stayed unmatched. CDR1 is SGHDT and CDR2 is YYEEEE in the germline V gene. CDR3 nucleotide sequence: TGTGCCAGCAGCTTTCGGCGACAGGGGGCGGCTAACTATGGCTACACCTTC. Amino acids: CASSFRRQGAANYGYTF.

The chain recombines TRBV2 with TRBJ1-4; possibly TRBD1 for D (6 bases). Per the germline V gene, CDR1 is SNHLY and CDR2 is FYNNEI. The CDR3 is 14 amino acids. Trimming shortened V by 7 bases and J by 6 bases, and 15 bases separated the two germline ends. The DNA for the CDR3 is TGTGCCAGCACCCGGGACAACGGGCATGAAAAACTGTTTTTT. It encodes CASTRDNGHEKLFF.

The chain is built from TRBV2 and TRBJ1-1, with unresolved D. V lost 0 bases and J lost 1, with 9 bases in between. Per germline, CDR1 SNHLY and CDR2 FYNNEI. The CDR3 covers 15 residues. CDR3 sequence: CASSEAQRKNTEAFF. The CDR3 region has the DNA TGTGCCAGCAGTGAAGCCCAGAGGAAGAACACTGAAGCTTTCTTT.

The chain is built from TRBV3-1 (or the pseudogene TRBV3-2) and TRBJ1-6; no definite D call. This CDR3 comprises 15 residues. In germline, CDR1 is LGHDT, CDR2 YNNKEL (reference sequence). The V gene lost 4 bases and the J gene lost 6 bases, with 13 bases spanning the gap. The CDR3 sequence: CASSPTPRTNSPLHF. The CDR3 nucleotides are TGTGCCAGCAGCCCAACCCCACGAACTAATTCACCCCTCCACTTT.

The V gene is TRBV4-1, the J gene TRBJ1-1; 8 bases are shared with TRBD1. Germline assignment: CDR1 MGHRA and CDR2 YSYEKL. Losses at the gene ends were 1 base for V and 0 bases for J; bases not matched to a gene: 1. The length of the CDR3 is 15 residues. DNA for the CDR3: TGCGCCAGCAGCCAAGGGACAGGGATGAACACTGAAGCTTTCTTT. Protein: CASSQGTGMNTEAFF.

The chain recombines TRBV2 with TRBJ1-4; tentative D call: TRBD1 (5 bases). Germline-derived CDR1 and CDR2 are SNHLY and FYNNEI. The CDR3 runs 13 residues. V was cut by 8 bases and J by 5 bases, with 12 bases left in between. The CDR3 here is CASYRSLNEKLFF. The CDR3 nucleotides are TGTGCCAGCTACAGGAGCCTCAATGAAAAACTGTTTTTT.

Here the CDR3 reads CASSWGSIYEQYF. The CDR3 coding sequence is TGTGCCAGCAGTTGGGGGTCGATCTACGAGCAGTACTTC. The chain joins TRBV6-2 or TRBV6-3 to TRBJ2-7; either TRBD1 or TRBD2 may supply D (5 bases each). The CDR3 contains 13 residues. V lost 4 bases, J lost 3 bases, and 10 bases lay in between. From germline, CDR1 is MNHEY and CDR2 SVGEGT.

The chain's CDR3 is CSVWNGPNGMNTEAFF. CDR3 DNA: TGCAGCGTTTGGAACGGGCCTAACGGCATGAACACTGAAGCTTTCTTT. The V gene is TRBV29-1, the J gene TRBJ1-1; D uncertain. CDR3 size: 16 residues. V was cut by 5 bases and J by 0 bases, with 19 bases left in between. The germline gives CDR1 SQVTM, CDR2 ANQGSEA. Looking up the rest from reference TRBV29-1 and TRBJ1-1 gives the full variable domain: SAVISQKPSRDICQRGTSLTIQCQVDSQVTMMFWYRQQPGQSLTLIATANQGSEATYESGFVIDKFPISRPNLTFSTLTVSNMSPEDSSIYLCSVWNGPNGMNTEAFFGQGTRLTVV.

The CDR3 reads CASSDHEMTYEQYF. The CDR3 DNA follows: TGTGCCAGCAGCGATCACGAAATGACCTACGAGCAGTACTTC. The rearrangement joins TRBV7-8 to TRBJ2-7; no definite D call. This CDR3 contains 14 residues. Between the trimmed V and J ends, which lost 5 bases and 2 bases, there was a span of 13 bases. Germline CDR1 is SGHVS and CDR2 is FQNEAQ.

This clone was observed a handful of times. The V and J genes are TRBV6-5 and TRBJ2-7; 8 positions agree with TRBD2. The V segment lost 5 bases and the J segment 1 base; nucleotides outside the gene matches: 7. This CDR3 region has 15 residues. Germline CDR1 is MNHEY and CDR2 is SVGAGI. For the CDR3, the DNA is TGTGCCAGCAGTCCCCCGGGAGGGTTGTCCTACGAGCAGTACTTC. Its translation is CASSPPGGLSYEQYF.

The V and J genes are TRBV18 and TRBJ2-7; D is unresolved. Per germline, CDR1 KGHSH and CDR2 LQKENI. The CDR3 spans 13 residues. V was trimmed by 5 bases and J by 5 bases, leaving 13 bases between them. The CDR3 DNA reads as TGTGCCAGCTCAGAGTCGAGAGGCGACGAGCAGTACTTC. Protein: CASSESRGDEQYF.

The chain links TRBV7-6 to TRBJ1-4; D perhaps matches TRBD1 (5 bases). The V and J ends lost 2 bases and 1 base respectively, with 11 bases between them. In germline, CDR1 is SGHVS, CDR2 FNYEAQ. The CDR3 is 16 residues long. The chain's CDR3 is CASSLQGPGTNEKLFF. The CDR3 DNA reads as TGTGCCAGCAGCTTACAGGGCCCCGGAACTAATGAAAAACTGTTTTTT.

The rearrangement joins TRBV5-1 to TRBJ2-1; D remains ambiguous. CDR1 is SGHRS and CDR2 is YFSETQ in the germline V gene. The V end was cut by 0 bases, the J end by 0 bases, with 10 bases between. The CDR3 has 16 amino acids. CDR3 in DNA: TGCGCCAGCAGCTTGGTAGGCGGAAGCTCCTACAATGAGCAGTTCTTC. It codes for CASSLVGGSSYNEQFF.

The gene calls are TRBV4-1 and TRBJ1-1; D may be TRBD1 (6 bases). The ends were cut back, 1 base at V and 5 bases at J, with 11 bases in the middle. CDR3 length: 14 residues. The germline CDR1 and CDR2 sequences are MGHRA and YSYEKL. The CDR3 sequence is CASSQGGGRTEAFF. CDR3 bases: TGCGCCAGCAGCCAAGGAGGGGGGCGGACTGAAGCTTTCTTT.

The chain combines TRBV30 with TRBJ1-5, with D maybe TRBD1 (5 bases). V was trimmed by 3 bases and J by 7 bases, leaving 13 bases between them. Per the germline V gene, CDR1 is GTSNPN and CDR2 is SVGIG (reference sequence). The length of the CDR3 is 13 residues. In DNA, the CDR3 is TGTGCCTGGAGCGGCAGGGATGGACAGCCCCAGCATTTT. Its translation: CAWSGRDGQPQHF.

This clone was detected a few times. This rearrangement joins TRBV5-4 to TRBJ2-7; D gene ambiguous. There are 14 residues in the CDR3. Trimming pared 0 bases from V and 0 bases from J, leaving 7 bases between. Germline assignment: CDR1 SGHNT and CDR2 YYREEE (reference sequence). The CDR3 reads CASSLEHSSYEQYF. CDR3 nucleotides: TGTGCCAGCAGCTTGGAACACAGCTCCTACGAGCAGTACTTC.

The J gene is TRBJ1-2, the V gene TRBV2, with 7 nucleotides matching TRBD1. The CDR3 runs to 13 residues. J gave up 4 bases and V 6 bases, and 5 bases lay outside the gene matches. Germline CDR1 reads SNHLY; CDR2 reads FYNNEI. For the CDR3, the DNA is TGTGCCAGCAGAGCGACAGGGATCTATGGCTACACCTTC. This codes for CASRATGIYGYTF.

The rearrangement links TRBV27 to TRBJ2-1; D is possibly TRBD1 (6 bases). Germline V CDR1 and CDR2: MNHEY, SMNVEV (reference sequence). The CDR3 contains 13 residues. Deletions cut 3 bases from V and 7 bases from J, with 10 bases between. CDR3 sequence (DNA): TGTGCCAGCAGTTTGAACAGGGTAAATGAGCAGTTCTTC. Protein: CASSLNRVNEQFF.

J is TRBJ1-2 and V is TRBV29-1, with 10 bases aligning to TRBD1. Germline CDR1 SQVTM, CDR2 ANQGSEA. Unmatched junction bases numbered 9, after V lost 7 bases and J lost 7 bases. The CDR3 contains 13 residues. For the CDR3, the DNA is TGCAGCGGCCGACAGGGGGCGCAGGGTGGCTACACCTTC. Its translation: CSGRQGAQGGYTF.

The genes are TRBV7-2 and TRBJ2-2, with 11 nucleotides matching TRBD1. CDR3 length equals 15 residues. V lost 6 bases and J lost 7; bases outside the gene matches: 7. Germline values: CDR1 SGHTA, CDR2 FQGNSA. For the CDR3, the DNA is TGTGCCAGCAGAACAGGACAGGGGGCAAACGGGGAGCTGTTTTTT. As protein: CASRTGQGANGELFF.

This clone was detected only a few times. This chain uses TRBV2 with TRBJ2-2; D gene ambiguous. Germline CDR1 and CDR2: SNHLY and FYNNEI. This CDR3 is 15 amino acids long. The V gene lost 6 bases and the J gene lost 5 bases, with 16 bases spanning the gap. CDR3 protein: CASRPYLSGTGELFF. For the CDR3, the DNA is TGTGCCAGCAGACCCTACCTGTCGGGTACCGGGGAGCTGTTTTTT.

The chain carries TRBV29-1 and TRBJ2-2, with D maybe TRBD1 (6 bases). Germline V CDR1 and CDR2: SQVTM, ANQGSEA. This CDR3 has 16 residues. V was pared by 8 bases and J by 1 base, with 20 bases between. CDR3 loop: CSPKQGGIENTGELFF. CDR3 DNA sequence: TGCAGCCCCAAGCAAGGGGGAATCGAGAACACCGGGGAGCTGTTTTTT.

V gene TRBV3-1 (or the pseudogene TRBV3-2) combines with J gene TRBJ1-1; tentatively, D is TRBD1 (5 bases). V was clipped by 0 bases and J by 6 bases, with 17 bases between them. Germline V gene lookup returns CDR1 LGHDT and CDR2 YNNKEL (reference sequence). The CDR3 runs 16 residues. The CDR3 loop reads CASSQDWGRRGAEAFF. The CDR3 region has the DNA TGTGCCAGCAGCCAAGATTGGGGCCGGCGAGGGGCTGAAGCTTTCTTT.